This T cell receptor beta chain comes out of a study of cytotoxic CD8 clonotypes in ibrutinib-treated CLL. Study as a whole: The patient breakdown showed roughly 10 relapsed/refractory and about 16 treatment-naive cases, with under 18 IGHV unmutated. The average sample held roughly 240,000 productive templates and 94,082 productive rearrangements. General study findings and limits: Baseline levels of clonality went above those of age-matched healthy donors and moved with circulating CD8+ T-cell counts.

The germline V gene encodes CDR1 LNHNV and CDR2 YYDKDF (reference sequence). The CDR3 contains 15 residues. V dropped 0 bases and J dropped 3 bases, with 9 bases sitting between them. The repertoire was sequenced with immunoSEQ multiplex PCR; TCRdb's copy has only in-frame clones and lacks some. This repertoire shows some 140,000 clones, around three quarters found once; its top ten account for 9.5% to 15%. This clone has just a few counts. Antigen unknown. V usage is TRBV15 and J usage is TRBJ1-3; D may be TRBD1 (6 bases). The origin of this receptor is a human donor with chronic lymphocytic leukemia. Sequencing used PBMCs, obtained after 12 months of ibrutinib treatment. The CDR3, as DNA: TGTGCCACCAGCAGAGAGCAGGGGATTGGAAACACCATATATTTT. Translating it yields CATSREQGIGNTIYF.